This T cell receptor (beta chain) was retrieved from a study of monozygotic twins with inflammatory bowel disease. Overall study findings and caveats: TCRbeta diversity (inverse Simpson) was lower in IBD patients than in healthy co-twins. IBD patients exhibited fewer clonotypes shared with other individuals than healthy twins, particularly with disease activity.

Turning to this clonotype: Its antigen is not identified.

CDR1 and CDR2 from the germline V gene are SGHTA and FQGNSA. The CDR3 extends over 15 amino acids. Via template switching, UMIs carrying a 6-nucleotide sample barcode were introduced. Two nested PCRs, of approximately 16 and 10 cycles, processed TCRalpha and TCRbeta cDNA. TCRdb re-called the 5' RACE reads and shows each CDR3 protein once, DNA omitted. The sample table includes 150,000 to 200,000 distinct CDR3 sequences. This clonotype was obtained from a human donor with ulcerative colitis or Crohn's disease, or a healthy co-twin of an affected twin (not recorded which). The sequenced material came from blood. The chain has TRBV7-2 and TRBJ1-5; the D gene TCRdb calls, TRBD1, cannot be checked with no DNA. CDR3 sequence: CASSSGGARGSPQHF.